The clone carrying this T cell receptor (beta chain) was found a few times. The antigen is unknown. Germline V gene data show CDR1 as KGHSH and CDR2 as LQKENI. The CDR3 extends over 14 amino acids. Between the trimmed V and J ends, which lost 1 base and 6 bases, there was a span of 13 bases. This sample is part of a study of OX40 agonist ivuxolimab in advanced cancers. At the level of the study: An agonistic anti-OX40 (CD134) antibody, ivuxolimab, was used to treat the patients. It was permissible to have had prior anti-PD-1, anti-PD-L1 or anti-CTLA-4 therapy, and less than 45% had some. Patients were dosed intravenously with ivuxolimab at 0.01 to 10 mg/kg every 2 weeks.

Generated by immunoSEQ multiplex PCR, the TCRdb table keeps only in-frame clones and is missing some. The repertoire holds tens of thousands of clones, with around 86% as singletons. Broader study findings: Dose levels from 0.1 to 3.0 mg/kg saw CD4+ and CD8+ blood T cells expand clonally by week 6.

This sequence joins TRBV18 and TRBJ2-7; D may match TRBD1 or TRBD2 (5 bases each). Source: CD4+ or CD8+ T cells sorted from blood, taken in a trial of the OX40 agonist ivuxolimab. The receptor comes from an adult with an advanced solid tumor such as melanoma, head and neck, liver or kidney cancer. The CDR3 region has the DNA TGTGCCAGCTCACCACAATCGAGAGGGGCCGAGCAGTACTTC. This sequence encodes CASSPQSRGAEQYF.